This passage covers 25 T cell receptor beta chains from one sample sequenced in a study of shared clonotypes between healthy human individuals (dated by TCRdb to the early 2020s). The library was generated by the immunoSEQ multiplex PCR assay. Drawn from immuneACCESS, this table holds only the in-frame rearrangements with V and J called that TCRdb kept. Clones are partly lost; checked studies trace under half to an unresolved V gene and leave the rest unexplained. For this sample there are about 480,000 clones; 60% to 80% appear just once. Around 13% of the sample rests with the top ten. Sequencing was performed on PBMCs. The receptors were gathered from a woman between 40 and 50 years old in good health. Some clones in this sample may be carry-over from other donors' samples.

CDR3 bases: TGTGCCAGCAGCGTAGAGGGCGGGATGAACACTGAAGCTTTCTTT. Translation gives CASSVEGGMNTEAFF. This chain connects TRBV9 to TRBJ1-1; D is ambiguous. CDR1 and CDR2 (germline): SGDLS, YYNGEE. V was pared by 0 bases and J by 0 bases, with 9 bases between. The CDR3 loop spans 15 amino acids. The full variable domain, rest sourced from reference TRBV9 and TRBJ1-1, is DSGVTQTPKHLITATGQRVTLRCSPRSGDLSVYWYQQSLDQGLQFLIQYYNGEERAKGNILERFSAQQFPDLHSELNLSSLELGDSALYFCASSVEGGMNTEAFFGQGTRLTVV.

The chain is built from TRBV2 and TRBJ2-5, with D possibly TRBD2 on 6 matching bases. Trimming removed 3 bases from V and 2 bases from J, with 13 bases in between. In germline, CDR1 is SNHLY, CDR2 FYNNEI. This CDR3 comprises 15 residues. CDR3 residues: CASSELGRGQETQYF. The CDR3 DNA reads as TGTGCCAGCAGTGAGCTGGGGCGGGGACAAGAGACCCAGTACTTC.

In this sample, this clone turned up once. Here the CDR3 reads CASSYEDGYEQYF. The CDR3, as DNA: TGTGCCAGCAGTTACGAGGACGGCTACGAGCAGTACTTC. The chain links TRBV6-5 to TRBJ2-7; no clear D gene. Deletions cut 2 bases from V and 3 bases from J, with 8 bases between. Germline CDR1 and CDR2: MNHEY and SVGAGI. There are 13 residues in the CDR3.

This rearrangement joins TRBV6-5 to TRBJ2-1; 11 bases agree with TRBD2. There are 15 residues in the CDR3. Losses at the gene ends were 6 bases for V and 9 bases for J; bases not matched to a gene: 10. Germline lookup yields CDR1 MNHEY and CDR2 SVGAGI. The CDR3 protein is CASSDGTSGAVEQFF. CDR3 coding DNA: TGTGCCAGCAGCGATGGGACTAGCGGTGCAGTTGAGCAGTTCTTC.

V gene TRBV11-2 combines with J gene TRBJ2-7, with 8 bases aligning to TRBD2. Germline CDR1 reads SGHAT; CDR2 reads FQNNGV. The V and J ends lost 5 bases and 2 bases, in that order; junction bases with no gene match: 5. The CDR3 contains 14 residues. The DNA of the CDR3 is TGTGCCAGCAGCGCCTATAGCGGGGCCTACGAGCAGTACTTC. This gives the protein CASSAYSGAYEQYF.

This clone has more than one count but fewer than ten. V is TRBV7-9 and J is TRBJ2-3, with D perhaps TRBD1 (6 bases). With 5 bases removed from V and 0 bases from J, the gap between germline ends came to 15 bases. This CDR3 has 16 amino acids. Germline CDR1 SEHNR, CDR2 FQNEAQ (reference sequence). CDR3 sequence: CASSPRTATSTDTQYF. The DNA of the CDR3 is TGTGCCAGCAGCCCGCGGACAGCGACCAGCACAGATACGCAGTATTTT.

This CDR3 is CAWNRQGVPYEQYF. The CDR3 nucleotides are TGTGCCTGGAACCGACAGGGAGTCCCCTACGAGCAGTACTTC. The chain couples TRBV30 to TRBJ2-7, with TRBD1 identical over 7 bases. V lost 4 bases to trimming and J lost 2 bases; unmatched junction nucleotides: 8. The CDR3 runs 14 residues. Looked up from germline, CDR1 is GTSNPN and CDR2 is SVGIG (reference sequence).

This sequence joins TRBV9 and TRBJ2-3; D gene unclear. Germline loops: CDR1 SGDLS, CDR2 YYNGEE. This CDR3 is 14 amino acids long. Trimming removed 1 base at V and 3 bases at J, with 9 bases between. For the CDR3, the DNA is TGTGCCAGCAGCGTAAAACTCCGAACAGATACGCAGTATTTT. Residues: CASSVKLRTDTQYF.

J is TRBJ2-1 and V is TRBV12-5, with a tentative D call TRBD2 (7 bases). Germline values: CDR1 LGHNT, CDR2 FRNRAP. V lost 4 bases, J lost 4 bases, and 14 bases lay in between. The CDR3 covers 15 residues. CDR3 DNA: TGTGCTAGTGGTTCATTGGCGGGGGCATACAATGAGCAGTTCTTC. Translated, it gives CASGSLAGAYNEQFF.

The chain joins TRBV10-1 to TRBJ2-7; 9 bases map to TRBD2. This CDR3 has 15 residues. Germline values: CDR1 WNHNN, CDR2 SYGVQD (reference sequence). V shed 0 bases, J shed 2 bases, and the junction held 2 bases outside the gene matches. The CDR3 DNA is TGCGCCAGCAGTGAGTCTAGCGGGAGTACCTACGAGCAGTACTTC. It yields the protein CASSESSGSTYEQYF.

This clone was seen once. The chain has TRBV19 and TRBJ2-5, with D unclear. The CDR3 is 13 residues long. V lost 2 bases, J lost 5 bases, and 9 bases lay in between. Per the germline V gene, CDR1 is LNHDA and CDR2 is SQIVND (reference sequence). The CDR3 loop is CASSIQSRETQYF. The DNA for the CDR3 is TGTGCCAGTAGTATACAGAGTCGGGAGACCCAGTACTTC.

The chain combines TRBV6-6 with TRBJ2-7; D gene ambiguous. CDR1 and CDR2 (germline): MNHNY, SVGAGI (reference sequence). Between the trimmed V and J ends, which lost 5 bases and 0 bases, there was a span of 17 bases. The CDR3 extends over 16 amino acids. CDR3 DNA: TGTGCCAGCAGTCCCCGGACGGTAACCAACTCCTACGAGCAGTACTTC. Translation gives CASSPRTVTNSYEQYF.

This chain uses TRBV10-3 with TRBJ1-4; D may be TRBD1 (5 bases). Trimming removed 3 bases from V and 0 bases from J, with 14 bases in between. The germline V gene encodes CDR1 ENHRY and CDR2 SYGVKD. The CDR3 has 17 residues. In DNA, the CDR3 is TGTGCCATCAGTGACGGATCCACAGGAGCAACTAATGAAAAACTGTTTTTT. It specifies CAISDGSTGATNEKLFF.

The rearrangement joins TRBV11-3 to TRBJ2-1; D is unclear. V was shortened by 3 bases and J by 5 bases, with 8 bases between the two germline ends. The CDR3 covers 13 residues. The germline gives CDR1 SGHNT, CDR2 YENEEA. The CDR3 loop reads CASSLRSNNEQFF. The CDR3 nucleotides are TGTGCCAGCAGCTTGAGATCGAACAATGAGCAGTTCTTC.

This chain uses TRBV19 with TRBJ2-7, with 8 bases identical to TRBD2. The germline CDR1 and CDR2 sequences are LNHDA and SQIVND (reference sequence). CDR3 length: 15 residues. The junction had 8 bases not matched to a gene; V was cut back by 5 bases and J by 2 bases. The CDR3 DNA sequence: TGTGCCAGTAGTCCGAGCGGGAGTAGGGCCTACGAGCAGTACTTC. It yields the protein CASSPSGSRAYEQYF. Drawing the rest from reference TRBV19 and TRBJ2-7, the complete variable domain is DGGITQSPKYLFRKEGQNVTLSCEQNLNHDAMYWYRQDPGQGLRLIYYSQIVNDFQKGDIAEGYSVSREKKESFPLTVTSAQKNPTAFYLCASSPSGSRAYEQYFGPGTRLTVT.

With regard to this clone: A read error may produce the germline difference seen at one junction end. The V and J genes are TRBV4-1 and TRBJ1-1; a possible D gene is TRBD1 (5 bases). Germline values: CDR1 MGHRA, CDR2 YSYEKL. The CDR3 loop spans 14 amino acids. The CDR3 nucleotides read TGTGCCAGCAGCCCCCAGGTCAGGGTCACTGAAGCTTTCTTT. It is translated as CASSPQVRVTEAFF.

This clone was counted only a few times. V usage is TRBV7-9 and J usage is TRBJ1-2; TRBD1 is a possible D gene (6 bases). V gave up 0 bases and J gave up 5 bases, with 7 bases separating them. The CDR3 sequence is 13 residues long. CDR1 SEHNR and CDR2 FQNEAQ come from the germline V gene (reference sequence). The CDR3 DNA reads TGTGCCAGCAGCTTAGCGCAGGGGTATGGCTACACCTTC. It encodes CASSLAQGYGYTF.

About this clone: A much more abundant neighbour one base away suggests this may be a read error. The rearrangement joins TRBV11-2 to TRBJ1-5; D not resolved. TRBJ2-3 matches the DNA end more closely, so the J call is doubtful. This CDR3 has 13 residues. The V gene's germline CDR1 is SGHAT and CDR2 FQNNGV. The CDR3 is CASSLVRNQPQYF. CDR3 in DNA: TGTGCCAGCAGCTTAGTCCGGAATCAGCCCCAGTATTTT.

This clone was recorded only once. The chain links TRBV4-2 to TRBJ2-7; TRBD1 matches at 9 bases. The V gene's germline CDR1 is LGHNA and CDR2 YNFKEQ. The V segment lost 1 base and the J segment 4 bases; nucleotides outside the gene matches: 5. There are 15 residues in the CDR3. The CDR3 loop reads CASSQGTGAVYEQYF. The CDR3 DNA follows: TGTGCCAGCAGCCAAGGGACAGGGGCCGTTTACGAGCAGTACTTC.

The V and J genes are TRBV28 and TRBJ2-7, with 8 bases lining up with TRBD1. V was pared by 3 bases and J by 3 bases, with 10 bases of the junction left unmatched. Germline V gene data show CDR1 as MDHEN and CDR2 as SYDVKM. CDR3 size: 16 residues. The CDR3: CASSFSGQGTIYEQYF. The DNA for the CDR3 is TGTGCCAGCAGTTTCTCCGGACAGGGTACGATCTACGAGCAGTACTTC.

As to this clone: Other DNA sequences within the sample encode an identical CDR3. The chain links TRBV18 to TRBJ2-5, with D unclear. The V end was cut by 2 bases, the J end by 0 bases, with 4 bases between. CDR1 and CDR2 (germline): KGHSH, LQKENI. The CDR3 length is 13 residues. DNA for the CDR3: TGTGCCAGCTCACCAGGCAACCAAGAGACCCAGTACTTC. Translation: CASSPGNQETQYF.

This clone was observed a few times. This chain uses TRBV2 with TRBJ2-7; the D call may be TRBD1 or TRBD2 (5 bases each). Trimming pared 7 bases from V and 0 bases from J, leaving 7 bases between. Germline CDR1 and CDR2: SNHLY and FYNNEI. The CDR3 loop spans 12 amino acids. CDR3 protein: CASKRGSYEQYF. In DNA form, the CDR3 reads TGTGCCAGCAAGAGGGGCTCCTACGAGCAGTACTTC.

V is TRBV10-2 and J is TRBJ2-2; the D gene is possibly TRBD1 (6 bases). CDR1 and CDR2 from the germline V gene are WSHSY and SAAADI. V lost 2 bases to trimming and J lost 4 bases, with 11 bases between them. CDR3 length: 15 amino acids. CDR3: CASSEVRGFTGELFF. CDR3 nucleotides: TGCGCCAGCAGTGAGGTCAGGGGCTTCACCGGGGAGCTGTTTTTT.

This chain uses TRBV4-3 with TRBJ2-3, with 9 bases identical to TRBD1. The ends lost 3 bases at V and 4 bases at J; junction bases unmatched: 5. Germline CDR1 is LGHNA and CDR2 is YSLEER. The CDR3 sequence is 15 residues long. The CDR3 sequence: CASSQRTGVSDTQYF. The CDR3 nucleotides read TGCGCCAGCAGCCAGCGGACAGGGGTCTCAGATACGCAGTATTTT.

V gene TRBV5-1 combines with J gene TRBJ1-5; weak D call: TRBD1 (6 bases). V shed 0 bases and J shed 0 bases, with 16 bases lying between them. The CDR3 runs 18 residues. Germline CDR1 is SGHRS and CDR2 is YFSETQ. The CDR3 is CASSLEPRDIYSNQPQHF. CDR3 nucleotide sequence: TGCGCCAGCAGCTTGGAGCCCCGGGACATTTATAGCAATCAGCCCCAGCATTTT.